The T cell receptor beta chain described here comes from a study of shared clonotypes between healthy human individuals (TCRdb year 2020). For the wider study: Two women and a few men aged 18 to 49 years were included in the cohort. Between about 0.9 and 10 billion PBMCs per donor were obtained by leukapheresis. Different laboratories and diverse techniques were used to prepare libraries and sequence TCR repertoires, to increase sequencing depth and limit assay-specific biases. To estimate repertoire size and how much clonotype sharing occurs between individuals, the study deeply sequenced the blood TCR repertoires of a handful of healthy adults. For each donor, CD4 naive and CD4 memory were each run on three plates, CD8 naive on two plates, and CD8 memory on one plate. Results and caveats for the whole study, not just this receptor: Approximately 4.8% of naive CD4, 3% to 4% of naive CD8, 2.3% of memory CD4, and more than 0.35% of memory CD8 clonotypes were shared across a handful of donors. The genetic and exposure-history diversity represented was limited by the small number of donors. Pairwise subsampling indicated that sequencing depth was expected to affect the degree of clonotype sharing among donors. Even with the large sequencing depth, rarefaction of the sorted-subset datasets indicated that sequencing was incomplete. Larger estimated clonotype richness was generally found for naive subsets than for memory subsets. Sampling was limited to blood, and TCR repertoires in tissue likely differ from TCR repertoires in blood. Clonotypes shared by all four sorted-subset donors showed higher generation probabilities than non-shared clonotypes.

Using the deep immunoSEQ assay, TCR CDR3 regions were amplified from genomic DNA by multiplex PCR. For each cell subset, the extracted genomic DNA was distributed evenly across all wells of several immunoSEQ 96-well plates, and each plate served as one replicate. Each replicate PCR for sorted subsets received about 180 ng genomic DNA, equal to around 32,000 T cell genomes. Purified libraries were quantified with a Qubit 3.0 fluorometer, sized on a Bioanalyzer 2100, and re-quantified with the KAPA Library Quantification kit. Every immunoSEQ 96-well plate was sequenced on a dedicated single-read 150-cycle Illumina NextSeq 550 flow cell. The paper's processing steps were these. Because only junctional sequences without quality scores were contained in the immunoSEQ output, filtering matching that applied to full-length reads could not be performed. To assign V/J genes and CDR3, sequences were annotated against IMGT germline references using PyIR, a Python wrapper for IgBLAST v1.9. Any read was removed if the V/J assignment was weak (E-value above 1e-6), the CDR3 was missing, or the read contained stop codons, out-of-frame junctions, or ambiguous translated residues. V3J clonotypes were defined as sequences sharing the same inferred V gene, J gene, and CDR3 amino acid sequence. Percentage overlap between repertoires was calculated by dividing the number of shared unique clonotypes by the size of the smaller repertoire. Richness of each repertoire was evaluated using RTK rarefaction, the Chao1 estimator, and Recon v2.1 estimates of unobserved clonotypes. Generation probabilities were computed with OLGA for all TCRbeta clonotypes obtained by the gDNA method from a handful of donors. The source is immuneACCESS, and TCRdb retained only in-frame sequences with V and J called. Part of the clones is not carried over; for the studies checked, unresolved V genes explain less than half of this, and the remainder is unexplained. V and J calls plus clone size are reproduced from that table; the DNA served to infer D and trimming. This sample lists fewer than 2.5 million clones; under 95% were detected once. Of the sample, 0.35% to 0.45% falls within the top ten clones.

On this clone itself: Its antigen is still unknown. Per-base quality was not reported, and no clone a single base away is much larger than it.

The donors were healthy, HIV-negative adults who had no recently reported acute infections or vaccinations. Only Caucasian adults living in Nashville, Tennessee, USA were represented among the donors. Magnetic negative selection was used to enrich CD4+ T cells, after which naive cells were positively selected on CD45RA and the negative fraction became the memory subset. Blood was collected by leukapheresis, and PBMCs were isolated by Ficoll-Histopaque density gradient centrifugation and then cryopreserved in liquid nitrogen vapor phase. Purity and quantity of every magnetically sorted T cell population were checked by analytical flow cytometry. Each sorted fraction had its genomic DNA isolated and then quantified by UV absorbance on a Nanodrop 2000c. Unmatched junction bases come to 3, with V trimmed by 7 bases and J by 0 bases. CDR1 and CDR2 are read off the germline V gene as ENHRY and SYGVKD. CDR3 length: 16 amino acids, cysteine to phenylalanine. Only the CDR3 DNA is retained, 48 bases long and in frame from the first base.

The TCR sequence derives from a man in his late teens or twenties in good health. Some clones in this sample may be carry-over from other donors' samples. The specimen was naive CD4+ T cells from PBMCs. Per the publication, the cell subset or site label means: CD45RA+ positively selected. The V and J genes are TRBV10-3 and TRBJ2-1; 13 middle bases align to TRBD2. The nucleotide sequence reads TGTGCCATCATGAGGACTAGCGGGAGCTCCTACAATGAGCAGTTCTTC. The translation is CAIMRTSGSSYNEQFF.